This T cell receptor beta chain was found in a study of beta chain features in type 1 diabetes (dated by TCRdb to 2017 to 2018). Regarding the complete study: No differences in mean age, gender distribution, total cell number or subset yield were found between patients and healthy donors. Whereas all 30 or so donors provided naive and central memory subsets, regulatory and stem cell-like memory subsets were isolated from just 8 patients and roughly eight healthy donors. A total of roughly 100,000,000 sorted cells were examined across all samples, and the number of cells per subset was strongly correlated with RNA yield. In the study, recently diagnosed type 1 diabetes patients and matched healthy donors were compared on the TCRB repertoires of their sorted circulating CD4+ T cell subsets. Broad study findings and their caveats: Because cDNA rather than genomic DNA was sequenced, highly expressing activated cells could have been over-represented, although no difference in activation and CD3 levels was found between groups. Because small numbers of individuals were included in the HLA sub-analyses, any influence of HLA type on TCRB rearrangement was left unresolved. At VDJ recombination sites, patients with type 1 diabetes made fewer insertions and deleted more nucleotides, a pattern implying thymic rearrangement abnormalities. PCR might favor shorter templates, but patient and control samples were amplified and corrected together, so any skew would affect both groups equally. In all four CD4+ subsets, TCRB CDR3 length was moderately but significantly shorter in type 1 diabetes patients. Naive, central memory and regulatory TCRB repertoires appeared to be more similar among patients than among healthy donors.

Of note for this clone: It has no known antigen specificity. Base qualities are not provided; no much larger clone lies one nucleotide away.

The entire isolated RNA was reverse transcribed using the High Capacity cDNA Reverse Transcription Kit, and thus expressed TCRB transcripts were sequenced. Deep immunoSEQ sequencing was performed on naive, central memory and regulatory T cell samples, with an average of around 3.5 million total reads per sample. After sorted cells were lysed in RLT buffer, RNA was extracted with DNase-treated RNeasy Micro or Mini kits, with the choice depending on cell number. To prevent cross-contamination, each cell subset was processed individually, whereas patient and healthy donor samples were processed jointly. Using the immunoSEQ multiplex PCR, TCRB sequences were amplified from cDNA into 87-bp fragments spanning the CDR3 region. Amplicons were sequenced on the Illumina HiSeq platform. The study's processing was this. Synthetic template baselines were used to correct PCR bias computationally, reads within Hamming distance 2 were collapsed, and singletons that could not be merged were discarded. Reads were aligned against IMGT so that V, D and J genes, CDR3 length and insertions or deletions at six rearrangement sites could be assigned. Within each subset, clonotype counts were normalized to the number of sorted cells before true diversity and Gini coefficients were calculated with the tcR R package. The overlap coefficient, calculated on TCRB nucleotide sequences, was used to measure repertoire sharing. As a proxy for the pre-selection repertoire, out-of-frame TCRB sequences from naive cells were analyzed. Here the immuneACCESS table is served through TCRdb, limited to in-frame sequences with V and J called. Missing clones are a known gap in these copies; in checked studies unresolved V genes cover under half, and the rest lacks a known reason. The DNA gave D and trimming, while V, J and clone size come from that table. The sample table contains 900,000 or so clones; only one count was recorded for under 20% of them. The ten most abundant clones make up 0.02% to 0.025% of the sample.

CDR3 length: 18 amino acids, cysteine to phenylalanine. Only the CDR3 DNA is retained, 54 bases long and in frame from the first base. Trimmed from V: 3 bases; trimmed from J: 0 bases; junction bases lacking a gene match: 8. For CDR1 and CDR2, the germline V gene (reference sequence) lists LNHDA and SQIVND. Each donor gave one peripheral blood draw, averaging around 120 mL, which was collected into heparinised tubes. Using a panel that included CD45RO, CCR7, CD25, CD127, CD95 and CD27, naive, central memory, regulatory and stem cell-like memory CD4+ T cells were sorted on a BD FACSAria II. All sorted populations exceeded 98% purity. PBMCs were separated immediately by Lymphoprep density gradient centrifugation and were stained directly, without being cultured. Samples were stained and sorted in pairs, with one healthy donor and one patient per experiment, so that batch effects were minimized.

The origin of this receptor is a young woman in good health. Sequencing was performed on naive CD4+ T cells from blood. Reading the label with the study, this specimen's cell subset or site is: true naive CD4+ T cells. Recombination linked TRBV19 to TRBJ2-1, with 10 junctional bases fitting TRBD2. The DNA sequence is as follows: TGTGCCAGTAGTATTCGCCGAACTAGCGGGACCTCCTACAATGAGCAGTTCTTC. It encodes CASSIRRTSGTSYNEQFF. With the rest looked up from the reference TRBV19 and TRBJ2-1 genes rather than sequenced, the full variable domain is DGGITQSPKYLFRKEGQNVTLSCEQNLNHDAMYWYRQDPGQGLRLIYYSQIVNDFQKGDIAEGYSVSREKKESFPLTVTSAQKNPTAFYLCASSIRRTSGTSYNEQFFGPGTRLTVL.